These 15 T cell receptor beta chains share one sample of origin, sequenced in a study of cytomegalovirus exposure and HLA in healthy donors. With 60 Vbeta and 13 Jbeta primers, the PCR was carried out. Sequenced by immunoSEQ multiplex PCR; TCRdb stores in-frame clones only, minus some. The table has approximately 100,000 clones, about 80% seen once. The sequencing input was PBMCs. These receptors all come from a woman in her forties in good health and CMV-seropositive.

This clone was detected only a few times. The chain joins TRBV7-6 to TRBJ2-3; TRBD2 agrees at 10 bases. Germline V lookup: CDR1 SGHVS, CDR2 FNYEAQ. CDR3 length equals 17 residues. J was trimmed by 2 bases and V by 6 bases; bases with no gene match: 11. The CDR3 DNA sequence: TGTGCCAGCAGGGAATTGGGGCTAGCGGGGGACACAGATACGCAGTATTTT. Its translation: CASRELGLAGDTDTQYF.

This rearrangement joins TRBV9 to TRBJ1-1; the D gene is possibly TRBD1 (5 bases). Germline V CDR1 and CDR2: SGDLS, YYNGEE. The V and J ends lost 6 bases and 1 base respectively, with 13 bases between them. The CDR3 sequence is 14 residues long. The CDR3 loop is CASKSQGANTEAFF. The CDR3 nucleotides are TGTGCCAGCAAGAGTCAGGGCGCGAACACTGAAGCTTTCTTT.

The V call is TRBV5-1, the J call TRBJ2-1; perhaps TRBD2 as D (7 bases). This CDR3 comprises 15 residues. In germline, CDR1 is SGHRS, CDR2 YFSETQ. The V and J ends lost 4 bases and 3 bases respectively, with 14 bases between them. Here the CDR3 reads CASSGGGGIYNEQFF. CDR3 bases: TGCGCCAGCAGCGGGGGGGGCGGTATCTACAATGAGCAGTTCTTC.

This sequence joins TRBV19 and TRBJ1-1; TRBD1 agrees at 9 bases. CDR3 length: 14 amino acids. The germline gives CDR1 LNHDA, CDR2 SQIVND (reference sequence). V was clipped by 7 bases and J by 4 bases; unmatched bases: 7. The CDR3 DNA reads as TGTGCCAGTACACCCGGGGACAGGGCCACTGAAGCTTTCTTT. As protein: CASTPGDRATEAFF.

The chain employs TRBV19 and TRBJ2-5, with TRBD1 identical over 8 bases. Germline V gene sequence: CDR1 LNHDA, CDR2 SQIVND (reference sequence). V was pared by 6 bases and J by 1 base, with 7 bases of the junction left unmatched. This CDR3 is built from 15 residues. The CDR3 loop reads CASRTIQGAQETQYF. The CDR3 DNA sequence: TGTGCCAGTAGGACGATTCAGGGGGCCCAAGAGACCCAGTACTTC.

The chain has TRBV10-3 and TRBJ2-7; 8 nucleotides match TRBD2. The CDR3 has 14 residues. The germline CDR1 and CDR2 sequences are ENHRY and SYGVKD. Trimming at V came to 6 bases and at J to 0 bases, leaving 4 bases not matched to a gene. CDR3 region: CAIRLAGPSYEQYF. CDR3 nucleotides: TGTGCCATCAGGCTAGCGGGTCCCTCCTACGAGCAGTACTTC.

V gene TRBV6-5 combines with J gene TRBJ2-7; TRBD2 agrees at 7 bases. This CDR3 comprises 14 residues. Per germline, CDR1 MNHEY and CDR2 SVGAGI. V lost 2 bases, J lost 3 bases, and 4 bases stayed unmatched. This CDR3 is CASSYRSGVYEQYF. CDR3 nucleotide sequence: TGTGCCAGCAGTTACAGAAGCGGGGTCTACGAGCAGTACTTC.

The chain uses TRBV5-1 and TRBJ2-5, with D perhaps TRBD2 (6 bases). This CDR3 contains 16 residues. Deletions cut 0 bases from V and 5 bases from J, with 17 bases between. CDR1 and CDR2 (germline): SGHRS, YFSETQ. CDR3 DNA: TGCGCCAGCAGCTTGGGTGTGGATTTGGGACTCGAGACCCAGTACTTC. It codes for CASSLGVDLGLETQYF.

This clone was recorded only once. The chain employs TRBV7-8 and TRBJ2-7; D remains unclear. Germline assignment: CDR1 SGHVS and CDR2 FQNEAQ. This CDR3 spans 15 amino acids. With 1 base removed from V and 1 base from J, the gap between germline ends came to 11 bases. The CDR3 is CASSLGRSASYEQYF. The CDR3 nucleotides are TGTGCCAGCAGCTTAGGACGCAGCGCGTCCTACGAGCAGTACTTC. The full variable domain, completed using reference TRBV7-8 and TRBJ2-7, is GAGVSQSPRYKVAKRGQDVALRCDPISGHVSLFWYQQALGQGPEFLTYFQNEAQLDKSGLPSDRFFAERPEGSVSTLKIQRTQQEDSAVYLCASSLGRSASYEQYFGPGTRLTVT.

V usage is TRBV18 and J usage is TRBJ2-7; a possible D gene is TRBD1 (7 bases). Trimming took 2 bases from V and 1 from J, leaving 15 bases between them. CDR3 size: 16 residues. Germline loops: CDR1 KGHSH, CDR2 LQKENI. CDR3 residues: CASSPAAPGGSYEQYF. The CDR3 coding sequence is TGTGCCAGCTCACCAGCTGCGCCAGGGGGGTCCTACGAGCAGTACTTC.

The CDR3 sequence is CASSVQGTEAFF. The CDR3 DNA follows: TGTGCCAGCAGCGTACAGGGCACTGAAGCTTTCTTT. The rearrangement uses TRBV9 and TRBJ1-1; D possibly corresponds to TRBD1 (5 bases). V was cut by 1 base and J by 4 bases, with 5 bases left in between. Germline V CDR1 and CDR2: SGDLS, YYNGEE. The CDR3 has 12 amino acids.

The chain carries TRBV10-3 and TRBJ1-1; D may be TRBD1 (6 bases). V shed 10 bases and J shed 1 base, with 19 bases lying between them. Germline V gives CDR1 ENHRY, CDR2 SYGVKD. The CDR3 is made up of 15 amino acids. The CDR3 protein is CATTRGGAENTEAFF. The CDR3, as DNA: TGTGCCACCACCCGGGGGGGGGCCGAGAACACTGAAGCTTTCTTT.

This clone appeared a single time. The V and J genes are TRBV5-1 and TRBJ2-5, with 7 positions matching TRBD2. The germline CDR1 and CDR2 sequences are SGHRS and YFSETQ. The length of the CDR3 is 14 residues. After removal of 4 bases from V and 4 bases from J, the junction contained 7 bases not matched to a gene. The CDR3 bases are TGCGCCAGCAGCCAAGGGAGGGTGGCAGAGACCCAGTACTTC. This sequence encodes CASSQGRVAETQYF.

This clone occurred a few times. The chain is built from TRBV19 and TRBJ1-1, with D uncertain. Germline-derived CDR1 and CDR2 are LNHDA and SQIVND (reference sequence). Trimming removed 6 bases from V and 4 bases from J, with 9 bases in between. The CDR3 is 12 amino acids. The CDR3 is CASRHWATEAFF. CDR3 DNA: TGTGCCAGTAGACATTGGGCCACTGAAGCTTTCTTT.

With regard to this clone: The sample contains more than one DNA sequence encoding this CDR3. J is TRBJ2-7 and V is TRBV19; 7 bases match TRBD1. Per the germline V gene, CDR1 is LNHDA and CDR2 is SQIVND (reference sequence). This CDR3 has 13 amino acids. The junction had 4 bases not matched to a gene; V was cut back by 5 bases and J by 3 bases. CDR3 in DNA: TGTGCCAGTAGTCGGGACAGCTTCTACGAGCAGTACTTC. Its translation: CASSRDSFYEQYF.